These T cell receptor beta chains were read from a single sample in a study of blood T cells in healthy people across ages. From the 5' RACE reads, TCRdb called clonotypes with MiXCR, one entry per CDR3 protein. The sample comprises about 570,000 distinct CDR3 sequences, 27% of which are singletons, and approximately 17% rests with the top ten. Input material: blood. The source of these receptors is a woman in her sixties or seventies in good health. Both conserved end residues are trimmed from each CDR3.

j_call,v_call,cdr3_aa
TRBJ1-2,TRBV29-1,SVRQNLYGYT
TRBJ1-1,TRBV4-2,ASSRGDRDTEAF
TRBJ2-7,TRBV6-2/TRBV6-3,ASRTGTVYEQY
TRBJ2-7,TRBV9,ASSVGAGQISYEQY
TRBJ2-3,TRBV5-1,ASSLGSSGGPTDTQY
TRBJ2-1,TRBV12-3/TRBV12-4,ASSSGDNEQF
TRBJ1-3,TRBV19,ASAPGNSGNTIY
.,TRBV12-3/TRBV12-4,ASSLVSSGANNKQF
TRBJ2-3,TRBV7-3,ASSLTVGVLTDTQY
TRBJ1-5,TRBV7-9,ASSFEQSQPQH
TRBJ2-5,TRBV15,ATSRVGVSKETQY
TRBJ1-2,TRBV7-2,ASSQGAFANYGYT
TRBJ2-7,TRBV5-5,ASTRWTGTYEQY
TRBJ2-1,TRBV29-1,SVPKGSGNEQF
TRBJ1-2,TRBV14,ASSQDLDSNYGYT
TRBJ2-2,TRBV29-1,SAWGLGELF
TRBJ2-7,TRBV4-3,ASSQDWGSGYEQY
TRBJ2-1,TRBV27,ASSFVESSYNEQF
TRBJ2-5,TRBV14,ASSQGYGGTGV
TRBJ2-7,TRBV30,AWSSDSGFYEQY
TRBJ2-2,TRBV12-3/TRBV12-4,ASSLLGDGELF
TRBJ1-2,TRBV29-1,SVEVGDSRYGYT
TRBJ1-1,TRBV5-1,ASSSTGRPQNTEAF
TRBJ2-5,TRBV9,ASSVSGGWQETQY
TRBJ2-5,TRBV4-3,ASSQEPSGIGETQY
TRBJ1-2,TRBV28,ASSLPPGSLGYT
TRBJ2-7,TRBV6-5,ASSSGTLGGNEQY
TRBJ2-3,TRBV27,ASSSTSGGSDTQY
TRBJ1-1,TRBV9,ASSYRAGGGNTEAF
TRBJ2-5,TRBV6-2/TRBV6-3,ASSYRGGLAGMETQY
TRBJ1-2,TRBV7-2,ASSLSGAGGYT
.,TRBV6-2/TRBV6-3,ASGNEGTQY
TRBJ2-5,TRBV29-1,SVTKGLAEETQY
TRBJ2-5,TRBV3-1,ASSRFAGGQETQY
TRBJ1-1,TRBV5-1,VSSLAPDGGGGF
TRBJ1-2,TRBV28,ASSVGQGEVGYT